This T cell receptor beta chain was identified in a study of T cell repertoires and Cas9 in healthy adults. Study-level background: SpCas9-reactive CD4 and CD8 T cells were characterized for potency, cytotoxicity and lineage.

CDR1 is SGHRS, CDR2 YFSETQ, per germline. Losses at the gene ends were 4 bases for V and 4 bases for J; bases not matched to a gene: 7. The CDR3 sequence is 15 residues long. On this clone itself: This specimen includes other DNA sequences encoding the same CDR3.

The assay was immunoSEQ multiplex PCR, and TCRdb's table has in-frame clones only and misses some. The sample includes under 25,000 clones, roughly nine tenths of them seen just once. Sequences were obtained from CD4+ effector T cells (CD127+, CD25-, CD137-, CD154-) from PBMCs; culture status not recorded. This receptor was obtained from a human donor in good health. This chain links TRBV5-1 with TRBJ2-1, with TRBD1 matching 8 bases. As DNA, the CDR3 is TGCGCCAGCAGCGCGACAGGGGTTTCATACAATGAGCAGTTCTTC. It translates to CASSATGVSYNEQFF.